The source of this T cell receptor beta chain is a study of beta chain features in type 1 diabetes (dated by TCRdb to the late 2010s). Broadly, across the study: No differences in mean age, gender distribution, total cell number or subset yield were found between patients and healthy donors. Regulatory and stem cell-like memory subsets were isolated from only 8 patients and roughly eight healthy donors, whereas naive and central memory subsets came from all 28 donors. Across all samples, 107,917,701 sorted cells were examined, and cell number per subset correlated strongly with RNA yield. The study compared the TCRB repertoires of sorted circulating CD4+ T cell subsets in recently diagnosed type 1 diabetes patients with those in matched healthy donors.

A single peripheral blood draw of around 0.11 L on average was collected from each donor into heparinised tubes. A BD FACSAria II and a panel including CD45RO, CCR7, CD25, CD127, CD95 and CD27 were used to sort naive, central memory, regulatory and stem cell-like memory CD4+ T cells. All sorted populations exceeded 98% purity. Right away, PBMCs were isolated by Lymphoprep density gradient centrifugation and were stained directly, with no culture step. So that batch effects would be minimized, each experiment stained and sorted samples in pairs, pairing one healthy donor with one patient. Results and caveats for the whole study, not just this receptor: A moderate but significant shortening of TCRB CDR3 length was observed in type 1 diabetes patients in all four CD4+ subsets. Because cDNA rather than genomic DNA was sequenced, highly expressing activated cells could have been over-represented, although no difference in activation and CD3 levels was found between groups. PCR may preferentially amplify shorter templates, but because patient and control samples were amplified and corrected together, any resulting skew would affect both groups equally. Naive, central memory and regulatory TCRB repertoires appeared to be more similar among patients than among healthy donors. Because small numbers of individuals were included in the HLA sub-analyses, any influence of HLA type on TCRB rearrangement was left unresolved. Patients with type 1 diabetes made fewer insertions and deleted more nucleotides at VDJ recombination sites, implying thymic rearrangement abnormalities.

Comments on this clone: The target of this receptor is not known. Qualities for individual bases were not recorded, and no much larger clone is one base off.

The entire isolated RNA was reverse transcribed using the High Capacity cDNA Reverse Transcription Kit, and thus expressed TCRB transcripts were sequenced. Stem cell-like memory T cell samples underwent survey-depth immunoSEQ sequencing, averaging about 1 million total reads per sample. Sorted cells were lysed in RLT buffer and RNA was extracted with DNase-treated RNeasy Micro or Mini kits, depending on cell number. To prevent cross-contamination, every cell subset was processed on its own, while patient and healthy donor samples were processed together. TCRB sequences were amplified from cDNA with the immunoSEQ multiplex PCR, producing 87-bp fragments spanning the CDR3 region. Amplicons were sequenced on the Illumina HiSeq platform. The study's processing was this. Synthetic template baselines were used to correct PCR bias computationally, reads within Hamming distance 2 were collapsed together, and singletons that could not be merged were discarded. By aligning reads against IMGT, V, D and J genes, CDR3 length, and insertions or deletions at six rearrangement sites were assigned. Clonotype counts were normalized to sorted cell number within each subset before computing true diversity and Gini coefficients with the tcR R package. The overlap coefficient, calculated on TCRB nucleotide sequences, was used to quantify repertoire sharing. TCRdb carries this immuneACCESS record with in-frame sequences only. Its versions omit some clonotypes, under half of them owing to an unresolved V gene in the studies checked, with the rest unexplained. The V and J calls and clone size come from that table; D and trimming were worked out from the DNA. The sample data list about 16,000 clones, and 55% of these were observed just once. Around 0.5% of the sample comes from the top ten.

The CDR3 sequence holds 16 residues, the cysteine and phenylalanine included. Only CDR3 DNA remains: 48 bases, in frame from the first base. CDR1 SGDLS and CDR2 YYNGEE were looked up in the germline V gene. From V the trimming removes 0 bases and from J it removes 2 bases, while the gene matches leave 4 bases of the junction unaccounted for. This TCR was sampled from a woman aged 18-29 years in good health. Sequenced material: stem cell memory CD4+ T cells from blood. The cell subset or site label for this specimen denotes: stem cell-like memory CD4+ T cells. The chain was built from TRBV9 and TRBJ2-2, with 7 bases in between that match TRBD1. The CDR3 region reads CASSVVAGGNTGELFF. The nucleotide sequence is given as TGTGCCAGCAGCGTAGTGGCAGGGGGAAACACCGGGGAGCTGTTTTTT.